Listed here is a single TCR beta chain. No antigen is known for it. These data are taken from a study of T cells after posttransplantation cyclophosphamide. The germline V gene encodes CDR1 KGHSH and CDR2 LQKENI. Germline trimming cut 2 bases from V and 7 bases from J; bases unmatched to any gene: 7. The CDR3 length is 14 residues. Profiled with immunoSEQ multiplex PCR; TCRdb holds only in-frame clones, not every one. The table has tens of thousands of clones, just over 85% seen once. Points from the study as a whole: Donor-recipient repertoire similarity was low at 1-2 months, rising over year one. Recipient CMV seropositivity and CMV reactivation strongly tracked TRB clonality. Tissue-infiltrating T cells from skin or gut overlapped little with blood T cells.

V usage is TRBV18 and J usage is TRBJ1-2; 7 bases align to TRBD1. Sample: PBMCs. The sequence was obtained from a man aged 25-45 years with a blood cancer, CMV-positive, and with a related stem cell donor. CDR3 coding DNA: TGTGCCAGCTCACCAGGACAGGTCTTTGGTGGCTACACCTTC. Amino acid sequence: CASSPGQVFGGYTF.